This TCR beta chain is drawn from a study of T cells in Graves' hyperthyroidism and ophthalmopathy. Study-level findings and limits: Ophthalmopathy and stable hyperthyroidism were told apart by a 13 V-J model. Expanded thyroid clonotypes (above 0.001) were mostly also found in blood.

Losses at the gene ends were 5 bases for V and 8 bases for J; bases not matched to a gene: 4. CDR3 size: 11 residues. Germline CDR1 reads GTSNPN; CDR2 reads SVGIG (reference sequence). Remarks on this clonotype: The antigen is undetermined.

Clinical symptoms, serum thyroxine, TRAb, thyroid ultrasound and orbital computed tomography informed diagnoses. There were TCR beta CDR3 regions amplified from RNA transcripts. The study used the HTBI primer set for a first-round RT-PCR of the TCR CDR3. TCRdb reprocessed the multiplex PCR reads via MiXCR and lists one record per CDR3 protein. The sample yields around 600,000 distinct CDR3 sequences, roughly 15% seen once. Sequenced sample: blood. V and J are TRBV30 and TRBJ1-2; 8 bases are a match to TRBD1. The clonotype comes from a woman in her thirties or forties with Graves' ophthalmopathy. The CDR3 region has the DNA TGTGCCTGGGGTCCAGGGGGCGGCTACACCTTC. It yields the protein CAWGPGGGYTF.